The rows below give T cell receptor beta chains drawn from one sample of a study of OX40 agonist ivuxolimab in advanced cancers. Produced via immunoSEQ multiplex PCR; TCRdb's table is partial and in-frame only. This sample has around 24,000 clones, with 70% to 90% found just once. Sequencing used CD4+ or CD8+ T cells sorted from blood, obtained in a trial of the OX40 agonist ivuxolimab. These receptors were taken from an adult with an advanced solid tumor such as melanoma, head and neck, liver or kidney cancer. Each CDR3 is given with its conserved first and last residue. A D gene is named only where the DNA matches it firmly.

d_gene	v_gene	j_gene	CDR3aa
.	TRBV9	TRBJ1-3	CASSEDLYSGNTIYF
.	TRBV6-5	TRBJ1-1	CASRDPHEAFF
.	TRBV25-1	TRBJ1-2	CASSEYGSYGYTF
.	TRBV19	TRBJ1-1	CASSIDLEAFF
TRBD1	TRBV6-5	TRBJ2-7	CASSWGQGSSYEQYF
.	TRBV10-3	TRBJ1-4	CASSQQRANEKLFF
TRBD2	TRBV9	TRBJ2-1	CASSPRPLAGGGYNEQFF
.	TRBV4-2	TRBJ2-2	CASTQDWTDGTGELFF
.	TRBV4-3	TRBJ1-4	CASSPDRNEKLFF
TRBD1	TRBV7-6	TRBJ1-1	CASSLAHRGGNTEAFF
.	TRBV7-9	TRBJ2-1	CASSSPGHLSSYNEQFF
TRBD2	TRBV7-9	TRBJ2-7	CASSSTAGAYEQYF
.	TRBV28	TRBJ1-2	CASSLSDGYTF
.	TRBV11-1	TRBJ2-5	CASSPRTNLKETQYF
.	TRBV19	TRBJ2-1	CASTATGGGSYNEQFF
TRBD2	TRBV6-4	TRBJ2-2	CASTPSSLAGAYTGELFF
TRBD2	TRBV27	TRBJ2-3	CASSLSGRRGDTQYF
TRBD2	TRBV19	TRBJ2-5	CASREERGGRETQYF
.	TRBV2	TRBJ2-5	CANKESYQETQYF
.	TRBV15	TRBJ2-7	CATSSRDISYEQYF
.	TRBV29-1	TRBJ2-7	CSAVVGGQYEQYF
.	TRBV5-6	TRBJ2-2	CASSLAAGSGELFF
.	TRBV6-1	TRBJ2-1	CAVLVTTYNEQFF
.	TRBV5-6	TRBJ1-2	CASSLEFGEIINGYTF
TRBD1	TRBV7-6	TRBJ1-3	CASSSWTGGRNTIYF